One and the same sample provided the 15 T cell receptor beta chains below, sequenced in a study of blood T cell repertoires in COVID-19. The table came from immunoSEQ multiplex PCR; TCRdb's copy has only in-frame clones and leaves some out. This sample has 400,000 to 500,000 clones, with around nine tenths found just once. The sample comprised PBMCs or T cells enriched from blood (not recorded which). Receptors were obtained from a woman aged 40 to 50 who had recovered from COVID-19.

This chain joins TRBV6-2 or TRBV6-3 and TRBJ1-2; 7 bases are a match to TRBD1. Looked up from germline, CDR1 is MNHEY and CDR2 is SVGEGT. Trimming at V came to 2 bases and at J to 6 bases, leaving 6 bases not matched to a gene. The CDR3 consists of 14 residues. CDR3 amino acids: CASSYLGTEDGYTF. DNA of the CDR3: TGTGCCAGCAGTTACCTAGGGACAGAGGATGGCTACACCTTC.

This clone is a singleton in its sample. CDR3 DNA sequence: TGTGCCAGCAGCCTAACTAGCGGGATAAATGAGCAGTTCTTC. This sequence encodes CASSLTSGINEQFF. V is TRBV9 and J is TRBJ2-1, with 10 positions matching TRBD2. Trimming removed 4 bases from V and 7 bases from J; junction bases left unmatched: 5. CDR1 SGDLS and CDR2 YYNGEE come from the germline V gene. The length of the CDR3 is 14 residues.

The rearrangement links TRBV4-3 to TRBJ1-2; 9 bases fit TRBD1. V lost 3 bases to trimming and J lost 4 bases; unmatched junction nucleotides: 6. The germline CDR1 and CDR2 sequences are LGHNA and YSLEER. This CDR3 contains 15 residues. CDR3 DNA: TGCGCCAGCAGCCACTCAGGGACAGGGCTCTATGGCTACACCTTC. It specifies CASSHSGTGLYGYTF.

The V and J genes are TRBV6-5 and TRBJ1-1; TRBD1 matches 10 bases. Germline V CDR1 and CDR2: MNHEY, SVGAGI. The length of the CDR3 is 14 residues. V was clipped by 5 bases and J by 6 bases; unmatched bases: 6. The CDR3 bases are TGTGCCAGCAGTCGACAGGGGGCGATCCCTGAAGCTTTCTTT. The encoded protein is CASSRQGAIPEAFF.

The chain uses TRBV12-5 and TRBJ2-3; D is perhaps TRBD1 (5 bases). The germline V and J ends were trimmed by 4 bases and 3 bases, with 14 bases remaining between them. Germline V CDR1 and CDR2: LGHNT, FRNRAP. The CDR3 consists of 15 residues. CDR3 sequence reads: CASGWGSRNTDTQYF. The CDR3 nucleotides are TGTGCTAGTGGTTGGGGCTCTAGAAATACAGATACGCAGTATTTT. Based on the CDR3 plus reference TRBV12-5 and TRBJ2-3, the full variable domain is DARVTQTPRHKVTEMGQEVTMRCQPILGHNTVFWYRQTMMQGLELLAYFRNRAPLDDSGMPKDRFSAEMPDATLATLKIQPSEPRDSAVYFCASGWGSRNTDTQYFGPGTRLTVL.

The chain employs TRBV7-2 and TRBJ2-7; D remains unclear. V was cut by 3 bases and J by 5 bases, with 11 bases left in between. From germline, CDR1 is SGHTA and CDR2 FQGNSA. The CDR3 totals 13 residues. CDR3 bases: TGTGCCAGCAGCTTTTACTCTGGTGACGAGCAGTACTTC. Amino acid sequence: CASSFYSGDEQYF.

The V gene is TRBV6-4, the J gene TRBJ1-2; a weak D match, TRBD1 (6 bases). This CDR3 has 17 residues. Deletions cut 5 bases from V and 2 bases from J, with 21 bases between. Germline CDR1 MRHNA, CDR2 SNTAGT. CDR3 bases: TGTGCCAGCAGTCTTGATGGGGGGGCCCGTTCAAACTATGGCTACACCTTC. Amino acid sequence: CASSLDGGARSNYGYTF.

This chain links TRBV4-3 with TRBJ2-7; 11 nucleotides match TRBD2. The CDR3 is 15 amino acids. Germline values: CDR1 LGHNA, CDR2 YSLEER. After removal of 8 bases from V and 4 bases from J, the junction contained 10 bases not matched to a gene. In DNA form, the CDR3 reads TGCGCCAGCGGAACTAGCGGGAGTGGGGTATACGAGCAGTACTTC. It is translated as CASGTSGSGVYEQYF.

The rearrangement uses TRBV4-1 and TRBJ2-2; D uncertain. V lost 1 base, J lost 1 base, and 16 bases lay in between. CDR1 is MGHRA and CDR2 is YSYEKL in the germline V gene. This CDR3 is 18 amino acids long. CDR3 coding DNA: TGCGCCAGCAGCCAAGGCCCGTTGCGGCAGCGGAACACCGGGGAGCTGTTTTTT. This encodes CASSQGPLRQRNTGELFF.

The chain's CDR3 is CASTRLAGGNEQFF. The CDR3 coding sequence is TGTGCCAGCACCCGACTAGCGGGAGGGAATGAGCAGTTCTTC. This chain uses TRBV7-9 with TRBJ2-1; TRBD2 matches at 14 bases. Germline assignment: CDR1 SEHNR and CDR2 FQNEAQ (reference sequence). V was pared by 7 bases and J by 7 bases, with 3 bases of the junction left unmatched. The CDR3 is 14 amino acids.

The sample holds one count of this clone. The chain couples TRBV4-1 to TRBJ1-2; 7 bases match TRBD1. In germline, CDR1 is MGHRA, CDR2 YSYEKL. V dropped 8 bases and J dropped 3; count of bases not matched to a gene: 12. This CDR3 spans 15 amino acids. CDR3 in amino acids: CASGLKGARDYGYTF. The CDR3 DNA follows: TGCGCCAGCGGACTAAAGGGGGCGCGGGACTATGGCTACACCTTC.

The count of this clone is one. V gene TRBV5-4 combines with J gene TRBJ2-7, with D maybe TRBD1 (6 bases). The CDR3 is 15 residues long. Germline CDR1 and CDR2: SGHNT and YYREEE (reference sequence). Trimming removed 0 bases at V and 2 bases at J, with 12 bases between. The CDR3 region is CASSLAGEGAYEQYF. CDR3 sequence (DNA): TGTGCCAGCAGCTTGGCCGGTGAGGGGGCCTACGAGCAGTACTTC.

The chain links TRBV6-6 to TRBJ1-1; 7 bases agree with TRBD1. J gave up 0 bases and V 5 bases, and 12 bases lay outside the gene matches. Per germline, CDR1 MNHNY and CDR2 SVGAGI (reference sequence). CDR3 length equals 17 residues. The CDR3 nucleotides read TGTGCCAGCAGTCATCCCCGGACAGGCAACCTGAACACTGAAGCTTTCTTT. Its translation is CASSHPRTGNLNTEAFF.

CDR3 protein: CASSRMGRGTEAFF. The CDR3 DNA reads as TGTGCCAGCAGCCGCATGGGGCGTGGAACTGAAGCTTTCTTT. The J gene is TRBJ1-1, the V gene TRBV14; TRBD1 is a possible D gene (5 bases). The CDR3 loop spans 14 amino acids. Trimming removed 4 bases from V and 5 bases from J, with 14 bases in between. CDR1 and CDR2 from the germline V gene are SGHDN and FVKESK.

The chain uses TRBV27 and TRBJ2-6; 8 nucleotides match TRBD1. Germline CDR1 MNHEY, CDR2 SMNVEV (reference sequence). The V gene end was trimmed by 3 bases and the J gene end by 0 bases; junction bases not matched to a gene: 7. This CDR3 has 18 amino acids. CDR3 protein: CASSFGQGAASGANVLTF. CDR3 DNA: TGTGCCAGCAGTTTCGGGCAGGGGGCTGCCTCTGGGGCCAACGTCCTGACTTTC.